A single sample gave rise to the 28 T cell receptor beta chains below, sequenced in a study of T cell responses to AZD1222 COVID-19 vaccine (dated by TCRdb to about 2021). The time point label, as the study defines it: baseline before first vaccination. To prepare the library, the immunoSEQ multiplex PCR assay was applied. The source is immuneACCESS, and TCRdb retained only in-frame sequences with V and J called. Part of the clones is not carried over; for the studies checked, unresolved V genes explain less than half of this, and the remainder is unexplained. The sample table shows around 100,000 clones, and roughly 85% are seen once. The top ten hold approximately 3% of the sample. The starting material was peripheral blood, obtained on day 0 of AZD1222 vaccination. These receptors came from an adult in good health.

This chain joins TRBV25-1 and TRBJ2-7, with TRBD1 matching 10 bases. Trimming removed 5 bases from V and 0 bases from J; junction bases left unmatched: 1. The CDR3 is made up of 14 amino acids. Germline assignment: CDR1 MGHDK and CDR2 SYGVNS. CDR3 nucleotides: TGTGCCAGCAGTCGGACAGGGGGCTCCTACGAGCAGTACTTC. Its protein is CASSRTGGSYEQYF.

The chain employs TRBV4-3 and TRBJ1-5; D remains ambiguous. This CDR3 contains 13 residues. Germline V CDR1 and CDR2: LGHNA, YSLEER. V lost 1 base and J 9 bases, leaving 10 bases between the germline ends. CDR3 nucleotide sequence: TGCGCCAGCAGCCAAGTGGTCGATCGGCCCCAGCATTTT. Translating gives CASSQVVDRPQHF.

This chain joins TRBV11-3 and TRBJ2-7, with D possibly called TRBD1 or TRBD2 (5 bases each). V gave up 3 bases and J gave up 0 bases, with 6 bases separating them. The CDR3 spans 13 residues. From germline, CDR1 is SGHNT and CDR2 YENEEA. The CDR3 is CASSLGPSYEQYF. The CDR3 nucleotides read TGTGCCAGCAGCTTGGGACCCTCCTACGAGCAGTACTTC.

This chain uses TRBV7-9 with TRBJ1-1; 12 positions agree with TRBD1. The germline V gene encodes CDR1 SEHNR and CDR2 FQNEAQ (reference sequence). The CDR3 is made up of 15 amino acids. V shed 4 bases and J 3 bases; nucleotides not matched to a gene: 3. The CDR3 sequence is CASSSGQGADTEAFF. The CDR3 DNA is TGTGCCAGCAGCTCGGGACAGGGGGCTGACACTGAAGCTTTCTTT.

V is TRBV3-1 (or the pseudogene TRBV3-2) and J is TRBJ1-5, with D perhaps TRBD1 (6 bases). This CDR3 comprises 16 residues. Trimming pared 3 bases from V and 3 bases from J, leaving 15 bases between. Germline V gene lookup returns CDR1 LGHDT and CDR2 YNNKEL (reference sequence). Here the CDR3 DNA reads TGTGCCAGCAGCCAGTCATTAACAGGGCTCAATCAGCCCCAGCATTTT. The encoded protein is CASSQSLTGLNQPQHF.

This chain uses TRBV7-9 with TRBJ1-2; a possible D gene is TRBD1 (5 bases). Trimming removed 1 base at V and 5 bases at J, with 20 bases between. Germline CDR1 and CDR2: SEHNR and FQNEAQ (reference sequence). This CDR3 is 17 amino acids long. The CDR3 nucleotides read TGTGCCAGCAGCTTAGGTTCTTTTGGGGGGAATTGGTATGGCTACACCTTC. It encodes CASSLGSFGGNWYGYTF.

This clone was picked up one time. As DNA, the CDR3 is TGTGCCAGCAGCGGAGGGTCCGTAGGGGAGCTGTTTTTT. Its protein product is CASSGGSVGELFF. The J gene is TRBJ2-2, the V gene TRBV7-2, with D perhaps matching TRBD2 (6 bases). Trimming shortened V by 5 bases and J by 8 bases, and 12 bases separated the two germline ends. The CDR3 is 13 amino acids. Per the germline V gene, CDR1 is SGHTA and CDR2 is FQGNSA.

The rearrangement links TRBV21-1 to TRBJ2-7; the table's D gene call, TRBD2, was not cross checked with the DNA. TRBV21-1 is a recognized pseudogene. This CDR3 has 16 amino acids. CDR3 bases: TGTGCCAGCAGCAAATCGACTAGCGGGAGCCTCTACGAGCAGTACGTC. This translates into CASSKSTSGSLYEQYV.

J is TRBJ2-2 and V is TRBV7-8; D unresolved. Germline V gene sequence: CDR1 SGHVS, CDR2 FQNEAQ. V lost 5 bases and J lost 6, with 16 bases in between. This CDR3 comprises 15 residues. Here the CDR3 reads CASSSRSEKPGELFF. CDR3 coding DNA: TGTGCCAGCAGCAGCCGAAGCGAAAAACCCGGGGAGCTGTTTTTT.

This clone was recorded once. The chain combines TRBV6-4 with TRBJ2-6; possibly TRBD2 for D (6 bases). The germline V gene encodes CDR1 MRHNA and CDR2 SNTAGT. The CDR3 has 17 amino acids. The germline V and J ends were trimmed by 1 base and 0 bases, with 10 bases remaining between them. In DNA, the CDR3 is TGTGCCAGCAGTGACTGGGGGGTGACCTCTGGGGCCAACGTCCTGACTTTC. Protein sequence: CASSDWGVTSGANVLTF.

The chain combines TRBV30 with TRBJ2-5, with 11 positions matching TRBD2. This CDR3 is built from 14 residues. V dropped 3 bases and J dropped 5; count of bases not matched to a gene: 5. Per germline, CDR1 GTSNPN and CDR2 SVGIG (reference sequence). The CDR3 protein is CAWRLAGGRETQYF. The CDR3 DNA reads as TGTGCCTGGAGATTAGCGGGAGGGCGGGAGACCCAGTACTTC. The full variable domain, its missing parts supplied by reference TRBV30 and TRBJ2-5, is SQTIHQWPATLVQPVGSPLSLECTVEGTSNPNLYWYRQAAGRGLQLLFYSVGIGQISSEVPQNLSASRPQDRQFILSSKKLLLSDSGFYLCAWRLAGGRETQYFGPGTRLLVL.

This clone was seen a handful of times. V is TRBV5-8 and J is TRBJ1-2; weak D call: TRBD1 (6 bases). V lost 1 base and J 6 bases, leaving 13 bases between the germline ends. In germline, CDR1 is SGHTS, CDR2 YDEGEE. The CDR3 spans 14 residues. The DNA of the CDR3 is TGTGCCAGCAGCTTGACAGGGTTTAGCAATGGCTACACCTTC. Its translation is CASSLTGFSNGYTF.

The DNA for the CDR3 is TGTGCCAGCAGTCTGACAGGGGGGAACACTGAAGCTTTCTTT. This sequence encodes CASSLTGGNTEAFF. The chain combines TRBV6-5 with TRBJ1-1, with 9 bases matching TRBD1. This CDR3 has 14 amino acids. Germline V CDR1 and CDR2: MNHEY, SVGAGI. The V gene end was trimmed by 5 bases and the J gene end by 1 base; junction bases not matched to a gene: 2.

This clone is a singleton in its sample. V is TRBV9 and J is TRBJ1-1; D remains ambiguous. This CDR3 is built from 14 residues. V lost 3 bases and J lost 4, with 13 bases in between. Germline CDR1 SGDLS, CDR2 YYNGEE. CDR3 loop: CASSAGPWGTEAFF. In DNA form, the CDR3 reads TGTGCCAGCAGCGCCGGACCCTGGGGCACTGAAGCTTTCTTT.

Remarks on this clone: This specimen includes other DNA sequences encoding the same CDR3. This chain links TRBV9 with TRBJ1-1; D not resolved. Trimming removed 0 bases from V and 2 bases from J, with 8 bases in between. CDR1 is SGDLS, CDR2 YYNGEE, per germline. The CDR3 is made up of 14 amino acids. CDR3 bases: TGTGCCAGCAGCGTAGTTCCCGGAAACACTGAAGCTTTCTTT. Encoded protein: CASSVVPGNTEAFF.

CDR3 residues: CASSPLTNTGELFF. CDR3 nucleotide sequence: TGCGCCAGCAGCCCCCTAACGAACACCGGGGAGCTGTTTTTT. This sequence joins TRBV4-1 and TRBJ2-2; D gene unclear. Trimming took off 4 bases at V and 0 bases at J, with 6 bases between the two ends. The CDR3 length is 14 residues. Per germline, CDR1 MGHRA and CDR2 YSYEKL.

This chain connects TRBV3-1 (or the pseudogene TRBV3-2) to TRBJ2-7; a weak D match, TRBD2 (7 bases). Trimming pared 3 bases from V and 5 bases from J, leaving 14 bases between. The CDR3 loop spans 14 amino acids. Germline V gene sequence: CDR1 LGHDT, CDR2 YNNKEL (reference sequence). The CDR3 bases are TGTGCCAGCAGCCAGTGGCGGGGGCTCGACGAGCAGTACGTC. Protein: CASSQWRGLDEQYV.

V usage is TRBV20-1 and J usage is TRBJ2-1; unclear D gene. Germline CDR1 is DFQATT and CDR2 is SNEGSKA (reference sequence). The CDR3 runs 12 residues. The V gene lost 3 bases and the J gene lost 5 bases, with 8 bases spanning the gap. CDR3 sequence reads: CSASDEDNEQFF. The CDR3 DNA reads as TGCAGTGCTAGTGACGAAGACAATGAGCAGTTCTTC.

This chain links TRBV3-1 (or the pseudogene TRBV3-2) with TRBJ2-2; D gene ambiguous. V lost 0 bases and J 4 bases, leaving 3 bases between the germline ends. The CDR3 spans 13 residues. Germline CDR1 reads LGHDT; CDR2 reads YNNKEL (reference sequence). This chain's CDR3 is CASSQEVTGELFF. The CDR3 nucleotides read TGTGCCAGCAGCCAAGAGGTCACCGGGGAGCTGTTTTTT.

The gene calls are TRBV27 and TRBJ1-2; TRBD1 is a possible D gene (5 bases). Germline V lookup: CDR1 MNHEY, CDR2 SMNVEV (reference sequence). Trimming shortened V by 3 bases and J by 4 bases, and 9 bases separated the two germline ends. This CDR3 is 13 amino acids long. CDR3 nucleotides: TGTGCCAGCAGTTTCAGGGTTGGCTATGGCTACACCTTC. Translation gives CASSFRVGYGYTF.

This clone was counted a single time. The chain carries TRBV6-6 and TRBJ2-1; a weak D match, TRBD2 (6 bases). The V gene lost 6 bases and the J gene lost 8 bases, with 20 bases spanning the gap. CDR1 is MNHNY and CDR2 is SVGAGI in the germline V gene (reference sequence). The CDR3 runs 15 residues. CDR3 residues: CASRDSGLLVDEQFF. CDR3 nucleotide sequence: TGTGCCAGCAGGGATTCGGGACTGCTAGTGGATGAGCAGTTCTTC.

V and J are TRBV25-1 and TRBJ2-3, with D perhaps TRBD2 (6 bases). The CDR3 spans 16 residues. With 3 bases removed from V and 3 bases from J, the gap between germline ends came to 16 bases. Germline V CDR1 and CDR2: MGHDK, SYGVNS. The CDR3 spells CASSDRGNWETDTQYF. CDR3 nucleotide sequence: TGTGCCAGCAGTGACCGCGGGAACTGGGAAACAGATACGCAGTATTTT.

CDR3 DNA sequence: TGTGCCAGCAGCACCCGACGCGGGGATAACACTGAAGCTTTCTTT. It is translated as CASSTRRGDNTEAFF. The J gene is TRBJ1-1, the V gene TRBV27; D uncertain. The V gene lost 6 bases and the J gene lost 2 bases, with 16 bases spanning the gap. This CDR3 has 15 amino acids. CDR1 and CDR2 from the germline V gene are MNHEY and SMNVEV (reference sequence).

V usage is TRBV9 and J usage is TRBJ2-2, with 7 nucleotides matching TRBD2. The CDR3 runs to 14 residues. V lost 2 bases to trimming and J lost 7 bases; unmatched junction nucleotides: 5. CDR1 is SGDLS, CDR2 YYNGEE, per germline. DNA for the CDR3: TGTGCCAGCAGCGTTCTTGCGGGGGTCGGGGAGCTGTTTTTT. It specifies CASSVLAGVGELFF. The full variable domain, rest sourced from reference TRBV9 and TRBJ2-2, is DSGVTQTPKHLITATGQRVTLRCSPRSGDLSVYWYQQSLDQGLQFLIQYYNGEERAKGNILERFSAQQFPDLHSELNLSSLELGDSALYFCASSVLAGVGELFFGEGSRLTVL.

CDR3 in DNA: TGTGCCAGCAAGGCGGCAGAGGGTTCACCCCTCCACTTT. This translates into CASKAAEGSPLHF. The chain links TRBV2 to TRBJ1-6; D gene ambiguous. The CDR3 extends over 13 amino acids. V gave up 7 bases and J gave up 9 bases, with 13 bases separating them. Per the germline V gene, CDR1 is SNHLY and CDR2 is FYNNEI.

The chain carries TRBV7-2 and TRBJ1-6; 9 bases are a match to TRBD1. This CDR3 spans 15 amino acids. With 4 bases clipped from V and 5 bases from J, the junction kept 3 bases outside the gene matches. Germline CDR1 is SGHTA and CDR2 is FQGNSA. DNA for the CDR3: TGTGCCAGCAGCTACAGGGGGCCCGATAATTCACCCCTCCACTTT. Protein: CASSYRGPDNSPLHF. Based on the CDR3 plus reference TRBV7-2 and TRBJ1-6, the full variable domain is GAGVSQSPSNKVTEKGKDVELRCDPISGHTALYWYRQSLGQGLEFLIYFQGNSAPDKSGLPSDRFSAERTGGSVSTLTIQRTQQEDSAVYLCASSYRGPDNSPLHFGNGTRLTVT.

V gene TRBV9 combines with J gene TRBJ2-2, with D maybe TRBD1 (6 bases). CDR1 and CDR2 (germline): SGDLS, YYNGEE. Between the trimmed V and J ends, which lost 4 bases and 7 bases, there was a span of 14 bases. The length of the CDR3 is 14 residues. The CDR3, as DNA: TGTGCCAGCAGCCCCCAGGGGAGTGGCGGGGAGCTGTTTTTT. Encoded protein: CASSPQGSGGELFF.

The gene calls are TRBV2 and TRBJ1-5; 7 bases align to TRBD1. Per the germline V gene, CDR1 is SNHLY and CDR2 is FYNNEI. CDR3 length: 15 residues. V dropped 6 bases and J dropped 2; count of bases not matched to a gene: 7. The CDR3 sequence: CASSQDRVGNQPQHF. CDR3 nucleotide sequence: TGTGCCAGCAGCCAAGACAGGGTAGGCAATCAGCCCCAGCATTTT.